Listed here are 9 T cell receptor beta chains from one sample, sequenced in a study of T cell responses to AZD1222 COVID-19 vaccine. Libraries were prepared by immunoSEQ multiplex PCR; TCRdb keeps only in-frame clonotypes and omits some of them. The sample lists almost 65,000 clones; 84% were seen once. This sample comprised peripheral blood, obtained on day 0 of AZD1222 vaccination. Receptor source: an adult in good health.

The chain has TRBV7-6 and TRBJ1-1; maybe TRBD1 (6 bases). There are 14 residues in the CDR3. The V gene lost 5 bases and the J gene lost 5 bases, with 15 bases spanning the gap. Looked up from germline, CDR1 is SGHVS and CDR2 is FNYEAQ. The CDR3 sequence is CASSPMEGETEAFF. In DNA form, the CDR3 reads TGTGCCAGCAGCCCCATGGAGGGGGAGACTGAAGCTTTCTTT.

The CDR3 region is CASSGPQETQYF. The CDR3 region has the DNA TGTGCCAGCAGCGGACCCCAAGAGACCCAGTACTTC. The chain recombines TRBV11-2 with TRBJ2-5; D call uncertain. The CDR3 is made up of 12 amino acids. With 5 bases removed from V and 1 base from J, the gap between germline ends came to 5 bases. Germline V gene sequence: CDR1 SGHAT, CDR2 FQNNGV.

The rearrangement uses TRBV29-1 and TRBJ2-2; a weak D match, TRBD1 (5 bases). The CDR3 totals 14 residues. Germline V gene data show CDR1 as SQVTM and CDR2 as ANQGSEA. Trimming stripped 2 bases from V and 2 bases from J, with 9 bases between. In DNA form, the CDR3 reads TGCAGCGTTGAATGGGGCCGAAACACCGGGGAGCTGTTTTTT. Its translation: CSVEWGRNTGELFF.

The rearrangement joins TRBV3-1 (or the pseudogene TRBV3-2) to TRBJ1-2; possibly TRBD1 for D (5 bases). This CDR3 region has 15 residues. CDR1 is LGHDT, CDR2 YNNKEL, per germline (reference sequence). Trimming took off 4 bases at V and 6 bases at J, with 18 bases between the two ends. CDR3 region: CASSPSGAARDGYTF. CDR3 in DNA: TGTGCCAGCAGCCCTAGTGGGGCAGCCCGGGATGGCTACACCTTC.

In this sample, this clone turned up a few times. This chain uses TRBV5-6 with TRBJ1-2, with 9 nucleotides matching TRBD1. Germline V gene sequence: CDR1 SGHDT, CDR2 YYEEEE. The CDR3 extends over 14 amino acids. The ends lost 4 bases at V and 3 bases at J; junction bases unmatched: 4. The CDR3 nucleotides are TGTGCCAGCAGCCCCACAGGGGGCTACTATGGCTACACCTTC. It translates to CASSPTGGYYGYTF.

The V call is TRBV23-1, the J call TRBJ1-5; D unclear. TRBV23-1 is filed as an ORF, its function uncertain. This CDR3 has 16 residues. V was trimmed by 2 bases and J by 2 bases, leaving 13 bases between them. The CDR3, as DNA: TGCGCCAGCAGTCAAGGAAAGGGTACTGGCAATCAGCCCCAGCATTTT. As protein: CASSQGKGTGNQPQHF.

The chain employs TRBV7-9 and TRBJ2-7, with TRBD2 matching over 12 bases. The ends lost 4 bases at V and 4 bases at J; junction bases unmatched: 2. Germline CDR1 is SEHNR and CDR2 is FQNEAQ (reference sequence). This CDR3 has 14 amino acids. The CDR3 loop is CASSSTSGGYEQYF. The CDR3 nucleotides are TGTGCCAGCAGCTCGACTAGCGGGGGTTACGAGCAGTACTTC.

This chain links TRBV19 with TRBJ2-5; weak D call: TRBD2 (5 bases). V lost 1 base and J lost 4, with 13 bases in between. Germline loops: CDR1 LNHDA, CDR2 SQIVND (reference sequence). CDR3 length: 15 amino acids. CDR3 sequence (DNA): TGTGCCAGTAGTATAGTTTGGACTGGCTCAGAGACCCAGTACTTC. Its translation: CASSIVWTGSETQYF.

The V and J genes are TRBV3-1 (or the pseudogene TRBV3-2) and TRBJ1-3, with no clear D. The CDR3 runs to 14 residues. V lost 4 bases and J 7 bases, leaving 14 bases between the germline ends. CDR1 and CDR2 (germline): LGHDT, YNNKEL (reference sequence). CDR3 bases: TGTGCCAGCAGCCCCCCGGTACACTTTAACACCATATATTTT. This sequence encodes CASSPPVHFNTIYF.